A single sample gave rise to the 21 T cell receptor beta chains below, sequenced in a study of control samples from healthy donors and cancer patients. Using immunoSEQ multiplex PCR, the repertoire was profiled, and TCRdb retains in-frame clones only, with some absent. This sample has 170,000 or so clones, with around 95% found just once. The sample taken for sequencing was blood. These receptors came from a woman between 40 and 50 years old in good health.

The chain recombines TRBV29-1 with TRBJ1-6; possible D gene TRBD1, 6 bases. V lost 4 bases and J 7 bases, leaving 11 bases between the germline ends. The germline gives CDR1 SQVTM, CDR2 ANQGSEA. This CDR3 contains 13 residues. In DNA, the CDR3 is TGCAGCGTTGGACAGGAAAAAAATTCACCCCTCCACTTT. It is translated as CSVGQEKNSPLHF.

The chain uses TRBV27 and TRBJ1-1, with D possibly being TRBD1 (5 bases). The V end lost 2 bases, the J end lost 0 bases, and 7 bases lay between the germline ends. The CDR3 has 14 amino acids. CDR1 is MNHEY and CDR2 is SMNVEV in the germline V gene (reference sequence). The CDR3 reads CASSLGGMNTEAFF. The CDR3 DNA sequence: TGTGCCAGCAGTTTAGGGGGAATGAACACTGAAGCTTTCTTT.

This clone was recorded once. This chain connects TRBV13 to TRBJ2-2, with 8 bases identical to TRBD1. Germline trimming cut 4 bases from V and 0 bases from J; bases unmatched to any gene: 7. The CDR3 is made up of 17 amino acids. Germline V lookup: CDR1 PRHDT, CDR2 FYEKMQ (reference sequence). The CDR3 spells CASSSSTDRANTGELFF. CDR3 sequence (DNA): TGTGCCAGCAGCTCGTCTACGGACAGGGCGAACACCGGGGAGCTGTTTTTT.

The gene calls are TRBV12-5 and TRBJ1-2; TRBD1 is a possible D gene (6 bases). CDR3 length: 13 residues. The V end was cut by 7 bases, the J end by 5 bases, with 14 bases between. CDR1 and CDR2 from the germline V gene are LGHNT and FRNRAP. CDR3 DNA: TGTGCTAGTGCGGGGGCGTGGGATTATGGCTACACCTTC. This codes for CASAGAWDYGYTF. Complete variable domain (other parts from reference TRBV12-5 and TRBJ1-2): DARVTQTPRHKVTEMGQEVTMRCQPILGHNTVFWYRQTMMQGLELLAYFRNRAPLDDSGMPKDRFSAEMPDATLATLKIQPSEPRDSAVYFCASAGAWDYGYTFGSGTRLTVV.

The genes are TRBV7-8 and TRBJ2-7, with D uncertain. Trimming shortened V by 5 bases and J by 0 bases, and 11 bases separated the two germline ends. The germline gives CDR1 SGHVS, CDR2 FQNEAQ. The CDR3 has 14 residues. This CDR3 reads CASSLSTPSYEQYF. The CDR3 DNA reads TGTGCCAGCAGCCTATCGACCCCCTCCTACGAGCAGTACTTC.

This clone was counted a single time. The chain links TRBV3-1 (or the pseudogene TRBV3-2) to TRBJ2-3; D gene ambiguous. Trimming pared 0 bases from V and 2 bases from J, leaving 21 bases between. CDR3 size: 19 residues. Looked up from germline, CDR1 is LGHDT and CDR2 is YNNKEL (reference sequence). CDR3 sequence reads: CASSQDVWASGYFTDTQYF. As DNA, the CDR3 is TGTGCCAGCAGCCAAGATGTTTGGGCTAGTGGATATTTCACAGATACGCAGTATTTT.

The chain joins TRBV4-1 to TRBJ2-1; 8 nucleotides line up with TRBD1. The CDR3 consists of 14 residues. J lost 8 bases, V lost 4 bases, and 7 bases had no gene match. Germline CDR1 is MGHRA and CDR2 is YSYEKL. The CDR3: CASSPPGQAHEQFF. CDR3 nucleotide sequence: TGCGCCAGCAGCCCCCCGGGACAGGCACATGAGCAGTTCTTC.

The chain joins TRBV25-1 to TRBJ2-3, with D perhaps matching TRBD1 (6 bases). This CDR3 comprises 12 residues. Germline V gives CDR1 MGHDK, CDR2 SYGVNS. With 10 bases removed from V and 8 bases from J, the gap between germline ends came to 16 bases. CDR3 loop: CATSRGGGTQYF. CDR3 sequence (DNA): TGTGCCACGTCCAGGGGCGGAGGTACGCAGTATTTT.

The chain carries TRBV19 and TRBJ2-7; maybe TRBD1 (7 bases). Deletions cut 4 bases from V and 6 bases from J, with 16 bases between. Germline values: CDR1 LNHDA, CDR2 SQIVND (reference sequence). There are 14 residues in the CDR3. The CDR3 DNA follows: TGTGCCAGTAGTAAAACCCTTCAGGGGGGCGAGCAGTACTTC. Translating it yields CASSKTLQGGEQYF.

The CDR3 reads CASSVSGTRSYNEQFF. CDR3 bases: TGCGCCAGCAGCGTGTCCGGGACTAGGAGCTACAATGAGCAGTTCTTC. This sequence joins TRBV5-1 and TRBJ2-1; the match to TRBD2 covers 8 bases. The CDR3 spans 16 residues. The V gene's germline CDR1 is SGHRS and CDR2 YFSETQ. The trim removed 4 bases at V and 3 bases at J, leaving 9 bases unmatched. Supplemented by reference TRBV5-1 and TRBJ2-1, the full variable domain reads KAGVTQTPRYLIKTRGQQVTLSCSPISGHRSVSWYQQTPGQGLQFLFEYFSETQRNKGNFPGRFSGRQFSNSRSEMNVSTLELGDSALYLCASSVSGTRSYNEQFFGPGTRLTVL.

V usage is TRBV11-3 and J usage is TRBJ1-1; D unclear. V lost 4 bases to trimming and J lost 3 bases, with 15 bases between them. CDR3 length equals 15 residues. Germline lookup yields CDR1 SGHNT and CDR2 YENEEA. The CDR3 coding sequence is TGTGCCAGCAGCTCCGGTTCGGGATCCTACACTGAAGCTTTCTTT. Its protein is CASSSGSGSYTEAFF.

The chain joins TRBV5-5 to TRBJ2-5; a possible D gene is TRBD2 (5 bases). Trimming took 2 bases from V and 1 from J, leaving 12 bases between them. Germline assignment: CDR1 SGHKS and CDR2 YYEKEE (reference sequence). This CDR3 is built from 15 residues. The CDR3 coding sequence is TGTGCCAGCAGCTTCGACCCCGGGATCCAAGAGACCCAGTACTTC. Amino acids: CASSFDPGIQETQYF.

The chain employs TRBV6-6 and TRBJ2-7; the D call may be TRBD1 or TRBD2 (5 bases each). There are 14 residues in the CDR3. Germline lookup yields CDR1 MNHNY and CDR2 SVGAGI (reference sequence). Trimming took off 4 bases at V and 2 bases at J, with 12 bases between the two ends. This chain's CDR3 is CASSFRDVPYEQYF. The CDR3 DNA reads as TGTGCCAGCAGTTTCCGGGACGTTCCCTACGAGCAGTACTTC.

This chain uses TRBV18 with TRBJ1-2; no clear D gene. Germline CDR1 KGHSH, CDR2 LQKENI. The CDR3 extends over 15 amino acids. The V gene lost 3 bases and the J gene lost 1 base, with 12 bases spanning the gap. CDR3 protein: CASSPGADINYGYTF. The CDR3 DNA reads TGTGCCAGCTCACCTGGAGCCGACATTAACTATGGCTACACCTTC. Together with reference TRBV18 and TRBJ1-2, the CDR3 gives the full variable domain: NAGVMQNPRHLVRRRGQEARLRCSPMKGHSHVYWYRQLPEEGLKFMVYLQKENIIDESGMPKERFSAEFPKEGPSILRIQQVVRGDSAAYFCASSPGADINYGYTFGSGTRLTVV.

The CDR3 DNA reads as TGCGCCAGCAGCTTGGACAACCTTGGGGACACTGAAGCTTTCTTT. Translating it yields CASSLDNLGDTEAFF. The V gene is TRBV5-1, the J gene TRBJ1-1; no firm D call. The CDR3 runs to 15 residues. From germline, CDR1 is SGHRS and CDR2 YFSETQ. V lost 0 bases to trimming and J lost 3 bases, with 12 bases between them. Complete variable domain (other parts from reference TRBV5-1 and TRBJ1-1): KAGVTQTPRYLIKTRGQQVTLSCSPISGHRSVSWYQQTPGQGLQFLFEYFSETQRNKGNFPGRFSGRQFSNSRSEMNVSTLELGDSALYLCASSLDNLGDTEAFFGQGTRLTVV.

The rearrangement joins TRBV7-2 to TRBJ2-7; D is uncertain. V gave up 1 base and J gave up 3 bases, with 19 bases separating them. Germline assignment: CDR1 SGHTA and CDR2 FQGNSA. This CDR3 has 17 residues. The CDR3 loop is CASSLVLSADRYYEQYF. The CDR3 DNA reads TGTGCCAGCAGCTTAGTTCTGTCGGCAGACCGGTACTACGAGCAGTACTTC.

The chain couples TRBV7-8 to TRBJ2-1, with D possibly matching TRBD2 (6 bases). The germline V gene has CDR1 SGHVS and CDR2 FQNEAQ. V lost 0 bases to trimming and J lost 8 bases, with 11 bases between them. The CDR3 runs to 14 residues. CDR3 region: CASSLAGGRDEQFF. CDR3 DNA: TGTGCCAGCAGCTTAGCGGGGGGACGTGATGAGCAGTTCTTC.

This rearrangement joins TRBV7-3 to TRBJ1-1, with D unclear. There are 17 residues in the CDR3. In germline, CDR1 is SGHTA, CDR2 FQGTGA. V lost 0 bases and J lost 4, with 18 bases in between. The CDR3 is CASSLTRVGHSGTEAFF. CDR3 sequence (DNA): TGTGCCAGCAGCTTAACAAGGGTGGGCCACTCTGGCACTGAAGCTTTCTTT.

The V gene is TRBV9, the J gene TRBJ2-1, with D possibly matching TRBD2 (6 bases). The V gene's germline CDR1 is SGDLS and CDR2 YYNGEE. The CDR3 is 16 amino acids. Trimming removed 0 bases at V and 4 bases at J, with 14 bases between. This CDR3 is CASSVVGRQRYNEQFF. CDR3 in DNA: TGTGCCAGCAGCGTAGTGGGGAGGCAGCGTTACAATGAGCAGTTCTTC.

This CDR3 reads CASSEGTGFVEKLFF. The CDR3 DNA reads TGTGCCAGCAGTGAAGGGACAGGGTTTGTGGAAAAACTGTTTTTT. This chain joins TRBV2 and TRBJ1-4; 8 bases agree with TRBD1. The CDR3 runs to 15 residues. CDR1 SNHLY and CDR2 FYNNEI come from the germline V gene. V lost 1 base to trimming and J lost 8 bases; unmatched junction nucleotides: 6.

The chain links TRBV11-2 to TRBJ1-1; no firm D call. CDR3 size: 13 residues. Germline V lookup: CDR1 SGHAT, CDR2 FQNNGV. V shed 1 base and J shed 3 bases, with 6 bases lying between them. CDR3 in DNA: TGTGCCAGCAGCTTAGGGCAGTACACTGAAGCTTTCTTT. Translation gives CASSLGQYTEAFF. Together with reference TRBV11-2 and TRBJ1-1, the CDR3 gives the full variable domain: EAGVAQSPRYKIIEKRQSVAFWCNPISGHATLYWYQQILGQGPKLLIQFQNNGVVDDSQLPKDRFSAERLKGVDSTLKIQPAKLEDSAVYLCASSLGQYTEAFFGQGTRLTVV.